This T cell receptor beta chain is from a study of metastatic and nonmetastatic thyroid tumors. Study background: Repertoires from malignant and benign thyroid patients were compared across blood and tumor or nodule tissue. Study results and caveats: Compared with benign nodules, malignant thyroid tumors were reported to have significantly higher TCR beta diversity in both blood and tumor.

Original methodology: The study took CDR3 differences across clinicopathological groups and made a distant-metastasis classifier for papillary thyroid cancer from them. Using MiXCR, TCRdb re-called clones from the PCR reads. The V and J calls here are based on TCRdb, not the publication. The profile shows several thousand clones, around 30% of them singletons. This clone was detected only once. Its antigen is not known. A junction end diverges from the germline sequence, so it may reflect a read error. Thyroid surgery was performed in patients who had received no treatment beforehand. The receptor was derived from a female donor with papillary thyroid cancer or a benign thyroid nodule (not recorded which). Some clones in this sample may be carry-over from other donors' samples. Sequenced input: adjacent normal tissue.

Here the CDR3 DNA reads TGTGCCAGCAGCTCGACTAGCGGGGGGTCGAACGACCAGTACTTC. Translating it yields CASSSTSGGSNDQYF. The genes are TRBV5-1 and TRBJ2-7; 13 nucleotides match TRBD2. The germline gives CDR1 SGHRS, CDR2 YFSETQ. This CDR3 is built from 15 residues.